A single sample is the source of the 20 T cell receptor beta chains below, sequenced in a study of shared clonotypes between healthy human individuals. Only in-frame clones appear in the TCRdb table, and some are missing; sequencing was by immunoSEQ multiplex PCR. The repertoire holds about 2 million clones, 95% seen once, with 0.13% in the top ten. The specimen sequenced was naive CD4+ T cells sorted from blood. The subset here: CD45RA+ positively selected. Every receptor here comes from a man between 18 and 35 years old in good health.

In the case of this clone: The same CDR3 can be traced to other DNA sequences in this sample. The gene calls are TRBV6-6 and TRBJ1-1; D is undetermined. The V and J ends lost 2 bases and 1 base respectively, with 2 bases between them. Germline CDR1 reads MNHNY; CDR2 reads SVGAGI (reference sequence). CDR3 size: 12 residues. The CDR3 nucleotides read TGTGCCAGCAGTTACAGGAACACTGAAGCTTTCTTT. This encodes CASSYRNTEAFF.

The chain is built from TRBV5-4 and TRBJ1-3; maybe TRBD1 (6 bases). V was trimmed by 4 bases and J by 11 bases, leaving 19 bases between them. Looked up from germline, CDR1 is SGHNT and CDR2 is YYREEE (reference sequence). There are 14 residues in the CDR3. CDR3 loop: CASSGGGKGRAIYF. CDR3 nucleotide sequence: TGTGCCAGCAGCGGAGGGGGTAAGGGAAGAGCCATATATTTT. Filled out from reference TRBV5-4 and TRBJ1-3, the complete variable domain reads ETGVTQSPTHLIKTRGQQVTLRCSSQSGHNTVSWYQQALGQGPQFIFQYYREEENGRGNFPPRFSGLQFPNYSSELNVNALELDDSALYLCASSGGGKGRAIYFGEGSWLTVV.

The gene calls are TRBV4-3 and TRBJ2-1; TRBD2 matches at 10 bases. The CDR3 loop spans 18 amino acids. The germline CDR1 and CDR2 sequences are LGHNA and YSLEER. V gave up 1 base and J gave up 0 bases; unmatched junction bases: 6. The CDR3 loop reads CASSQALIAGGSYNEQFF. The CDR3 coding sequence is TGCGCCAGCAGCCAAGCCCTTATAGCGGGAGGCTCCTACAATGAGCAGTTCTTC.

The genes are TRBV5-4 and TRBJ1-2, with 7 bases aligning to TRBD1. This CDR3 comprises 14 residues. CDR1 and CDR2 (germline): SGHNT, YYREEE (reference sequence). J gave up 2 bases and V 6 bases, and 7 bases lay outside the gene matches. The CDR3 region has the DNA TGTGCCAGCACCAAACAGGGGATCAACTATGGCTACACCTTC. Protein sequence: CASTKQGINYGYTF.

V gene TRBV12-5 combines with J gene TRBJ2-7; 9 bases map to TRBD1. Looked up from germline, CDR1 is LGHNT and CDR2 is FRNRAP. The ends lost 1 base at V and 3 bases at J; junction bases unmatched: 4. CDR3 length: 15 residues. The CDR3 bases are TGTGCTAGTGGTTTGGGACAGGGGGTCCTCTACGAGCAGTACTTC. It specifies CASGLGQGVLYEQYF. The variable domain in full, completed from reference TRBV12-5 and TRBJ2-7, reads DARVTQTPRHKVTEMGQEVTMRCQPILGHNTVFWYRQTMMQGLELLAYFRNRAPLDDSGMPKDRFSAEMPDATLATLKIQPSEPRDSAVYFCASGLGQGVLYEQYFGPGTRLTVT.

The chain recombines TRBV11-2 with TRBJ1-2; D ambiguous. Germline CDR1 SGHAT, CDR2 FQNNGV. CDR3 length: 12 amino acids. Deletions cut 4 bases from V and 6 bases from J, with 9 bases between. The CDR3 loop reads CASSWERNGYTF. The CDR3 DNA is TGTGCCAGCAGCTGGGAACGGAATGGCTACACCTTC.

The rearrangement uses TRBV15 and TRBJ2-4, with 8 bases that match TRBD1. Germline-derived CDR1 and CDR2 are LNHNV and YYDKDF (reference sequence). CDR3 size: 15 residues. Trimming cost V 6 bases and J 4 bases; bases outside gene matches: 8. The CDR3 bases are TGTGCCACCAGTAATGGGACAGGTGGAAAAAACATTCAGTACTTC. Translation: CATSNGTGGKNIQYF.

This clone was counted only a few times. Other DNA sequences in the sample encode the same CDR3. The CDR3 DNA sequence: TGTGCCAGCAGCGTAGATGGATCCTATGGCTACACCTTC. It encodes CASSVDGSYGYTF. The chain joins TRBV9 to TRBJ1-2; D not certain. Deletions cut 0 bases from V and 4 bases from J, with 7 bases between. This CDR3 region has 13 residues. In germline, CDR1 is SGDLS, CDR2 YYNGEE.

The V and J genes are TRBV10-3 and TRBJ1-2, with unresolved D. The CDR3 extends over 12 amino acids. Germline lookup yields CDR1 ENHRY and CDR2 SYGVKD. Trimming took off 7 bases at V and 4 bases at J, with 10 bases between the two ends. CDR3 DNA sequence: TGTGCCATCACCGGGTGGGGCTATGGCTACACCTTC. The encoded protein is CAITGWGYGYTF.

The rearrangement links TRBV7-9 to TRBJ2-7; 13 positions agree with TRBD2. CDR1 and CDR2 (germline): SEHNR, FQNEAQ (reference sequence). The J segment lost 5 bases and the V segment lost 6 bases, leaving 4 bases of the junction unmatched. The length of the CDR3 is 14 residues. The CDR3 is CASSTSGRANEQYF. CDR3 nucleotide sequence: TGTGCCAGCAGTACTAGCGGGAGGGCCAACGAGCAGTACTTC.

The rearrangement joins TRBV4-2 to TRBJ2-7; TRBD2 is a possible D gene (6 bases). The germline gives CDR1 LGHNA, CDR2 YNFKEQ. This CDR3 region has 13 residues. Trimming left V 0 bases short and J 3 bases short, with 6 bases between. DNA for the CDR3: TGTGCCAGCAGCCAAGACGGGGGCTACGAGCAGTACTTC. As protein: CASSQDGGYEQYF.

In DNA form, the CDR3 reads TGTGCCAGCAGCTTGGGGGGCGGGACGGGAAGTAATTCACCCCTCCACTTT. Translation: CASSLGGGTGSNSPLHF. The chain carries TRBV5-4 and TRBJ1-6, with D possibly TRBD1 on 5 matching bases. With 0 bases removed from V and 6 bases from J, the gap between germline ends came to 16 bases. The CDR3 extends over 17 amino acids. CDR1 is SGHNT, CDR2 YYREEE, per germline (reference sequence).

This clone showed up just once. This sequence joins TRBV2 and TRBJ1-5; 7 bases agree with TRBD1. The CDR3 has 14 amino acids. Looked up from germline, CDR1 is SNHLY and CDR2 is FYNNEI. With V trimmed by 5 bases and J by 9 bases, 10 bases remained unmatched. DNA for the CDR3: TGTGCCAGCAGTCGACAGGGTCTGGTGGGGCCCCAGCATTTT. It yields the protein CASSRQGLVGPQHF.

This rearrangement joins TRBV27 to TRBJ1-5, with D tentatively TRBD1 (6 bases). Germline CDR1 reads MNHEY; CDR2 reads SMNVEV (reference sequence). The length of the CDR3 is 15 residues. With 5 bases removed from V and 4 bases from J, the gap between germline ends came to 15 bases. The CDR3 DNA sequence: TGTGCCAGCAGTCTACAGGGCCTAGGGAATCAGCCCCAGCATTTT. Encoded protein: CASSLQGLGNQPQHF.

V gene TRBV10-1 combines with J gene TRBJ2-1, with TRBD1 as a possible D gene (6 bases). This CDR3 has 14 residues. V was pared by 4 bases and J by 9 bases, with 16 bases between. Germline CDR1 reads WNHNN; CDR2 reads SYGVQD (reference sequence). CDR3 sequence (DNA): TGCGCCAGCAGTGGGGGGACATCGGTAGGTGAGCAGTTCTTC. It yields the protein CASSGGTSVGEQFF.

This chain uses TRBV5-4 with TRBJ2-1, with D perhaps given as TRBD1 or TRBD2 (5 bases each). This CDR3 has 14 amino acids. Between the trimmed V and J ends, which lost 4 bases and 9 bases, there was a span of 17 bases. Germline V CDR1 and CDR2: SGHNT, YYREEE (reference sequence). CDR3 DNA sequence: TGTGCCAGCAGCCCGTGGGACCAACGGGGTGAGCAGTTCTTC. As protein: CASSPWDQRGEQFF. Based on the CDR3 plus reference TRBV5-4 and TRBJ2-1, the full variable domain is ETGVTQSPTHLIKTRGQQVTLRCSSQSGHNTVSWYQQALGQGPQFIFQYYREEENGRGNFPPRFSGLQFPNYSSELNVNALELDDSALYLCASSPWDQRGEQFFGPGTRLTVL.

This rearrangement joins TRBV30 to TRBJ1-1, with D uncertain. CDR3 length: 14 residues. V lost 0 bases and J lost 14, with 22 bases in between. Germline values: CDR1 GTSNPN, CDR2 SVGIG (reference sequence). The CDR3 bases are TGTGCCTGGAGTGTACTCCGGACCGCCTCGCTCCTATTCTTT. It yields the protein CAWSVLRTASLLFF.

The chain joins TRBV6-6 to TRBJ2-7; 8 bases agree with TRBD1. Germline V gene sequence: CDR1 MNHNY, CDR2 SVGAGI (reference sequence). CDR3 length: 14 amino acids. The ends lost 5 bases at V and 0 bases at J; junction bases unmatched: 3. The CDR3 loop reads CASSHGQGSYEQYF. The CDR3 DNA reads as TGTGCCAGCAGTCACGGACAGGGCTCCTACGAGCAGTACTTC.

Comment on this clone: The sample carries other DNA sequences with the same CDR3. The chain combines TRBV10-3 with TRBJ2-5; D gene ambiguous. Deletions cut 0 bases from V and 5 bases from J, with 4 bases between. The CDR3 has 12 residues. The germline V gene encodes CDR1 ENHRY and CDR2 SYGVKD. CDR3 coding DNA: TGTGCCATCAGTGAGTCCGGGGAGACCCAGTACTTC. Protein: CAISESGETQYF.

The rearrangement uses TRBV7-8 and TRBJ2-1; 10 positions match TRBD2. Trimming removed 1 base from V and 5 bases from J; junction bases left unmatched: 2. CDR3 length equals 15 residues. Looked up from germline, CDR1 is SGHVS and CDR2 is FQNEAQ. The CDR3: CASSLDSGRHNEQFF. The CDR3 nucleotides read TGTGCCAGCAGCTTAGATAGCGGGAGGCACAATGAGCAGTTCTTC. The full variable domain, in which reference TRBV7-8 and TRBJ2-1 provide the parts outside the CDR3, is GAGVSQSPRYKVAKRGQDVALRCDPISGHVSLFWYQQALGQGPEFLTYFQNEAQLDKSGLPSDRFFAERPEGSVSTLKIQRTQQEDSAVYLCASSLDSGRHNEQFFGPGTRLTVL.